Listed below are T cell receptor beta chains from one sample, sequenced in a study of cytomegalovirus exposure and HLA in healthy donors. Sequenced by immunoSEQ multiplex PCR; TCRdb stores in-frame clones only, minus some. The repertoire consists of around 170,000 clones, with about four fifths occurring once and the leading ten covering approximately 2.9%. Input material: PBMCs. These receptors all stem from a woman between 45 and 60 years old in good health and CMV-seropositive. The conserved cysteine and the conserved F or W are not part of the CDR3 here.

J gene	V gene	CDR3 protein
TRBJ2-1	TRBV7-2	ASSLRRGYNEQF
TRBJ1-2	TRBV2	ASRGVNYGYT
TRBJ2-2	TRBV18	ASSRGQMNTGELF
TRBJ1-1	TRBV14	ASSQERDPADAF
TRBJ2-3	TRBV7-2	ASSLGDLNTQY
TRBJ1-2	TRBV7-3	ASSDRDRGVERGYT
TRBJ1-2	TRBV6-1	ASSEGLSYGYT
TRBJ2-7	TRBV18	ASSPRQGADEQY
TRBJ2-1	TRBV19	ASIGLMGEQF
TRBJ2-1	TRBV9	ASSLRTASSSYNEQF
TRBJ1-6	TRBV7-9	ASSLIPGGSPLH
TRBJ2-3	TRBV2	ATARGLGDTQY
TRBJ2-5	TRBV27	ASSLAGSGETQY
TRBJ2-7	TRBV5-5	ASSLLQGGDEQY
TRBJ1-3	TRBV7-9	ASIPVSSGNTIY
TRBJ2-5	TRBV4-3	ASSQDWGGVGETQY
TRBJ2-7	TRBV15	ATSRDPSSYEQY
TRBJ1-2	TRBV7-9	ASSLERGTYGYT
TRBJ2-7	TRBV21-1	ASSIGDSFISSDEQY
TRBJ2-5	TRBV28	ASRTSRLAGGRETQY
TRBJ1-1	TRBV28	ASSSTTNTEAF
TRBJ2-3	TRBV29-1	SGIGVRSDTQY
TRBJ1-1	TRBV6-5	ASSSPPGQGAF
TRBJ1-2	TRBV14	ASSQDQGGFYGYT
TRBJ2-7	TRBV10-1	ASSDPTSGETYEQY
TRBJ2-1	TRBV9	ASSVGLRGAGNEQF
TRBJ2-4	TRBV2	ASSETGVGKNIQY
TRBJ1-3	TRBV7-2	ASSLATGVAGNTIY
TRBJ2-5	TRBV4-1	ASSPRGSGGLETQY
TRBJ2-1	TRBV7-6	ASSPLQGASGEQF
TRBJ1-1	TRBV28	ASSHSLDTEAF
TRBJ2-7	TRBV5-1	ASSEQGAESEQY
TRBJ1-1	TRBV7-2	ASRGGGRQMNTEAF
TRBJ2-2	TRBV4-2	ASSQEKGRDTGELF
TRBJ1-1	TRBV18	ASSGDRNTEAF
TRBJ1-2	TRBV29-1	SVYTGPNYGYT
TRBJ1-3	TRBV27	ASSKRGTGNTIY
TRBJ2-2	TRBV11-2	ASSLVGGKYRAGELF
TRBJ2-3	TRBV5-1	ASSPARGQADTQY
TRBJ1-6	TRBV6-9	ASSSWRGQGKSPLH
TRBJ2-7	TRBV10-3	AISQGGRNEQY
TRBJ2-5	TRBV7-9	ASSFLGGGGTQY
TRBJ2-1	TRBV4-2	ASSPNRPSGYNEQF
TRBJ1-2	TRBV19	ASSMRGDASGYT
TRBJ2-5	TRBV19	ASSIGGGAETQY
TRBJ2-7	TRBV18	ASSPRETYEQY
TRBJ2-4	TRBV2	ASMARGAGGPRDIQY
TRBJ2-1	TRBV5-1	ASSERSSYNEQF